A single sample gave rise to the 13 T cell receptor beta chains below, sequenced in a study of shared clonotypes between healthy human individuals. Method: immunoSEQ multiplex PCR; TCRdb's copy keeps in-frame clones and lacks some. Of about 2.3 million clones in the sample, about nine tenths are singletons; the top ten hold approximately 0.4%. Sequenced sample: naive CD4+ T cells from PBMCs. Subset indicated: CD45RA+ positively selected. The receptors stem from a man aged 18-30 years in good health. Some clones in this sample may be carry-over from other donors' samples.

The CDR3 protein is CASSLMWLITGELFF. The CDR3 DNA is TGCGCCAGCAGCTTAATGTGGCTTATTACCGGGGAGCTGTTTTTT. V is TRBV4-1 and J is TRBJ2-2; no firm D call. The V and J ends lost 5 bases and 5 bases respectively, with 15 bases between them. The CDR3 is 15 amino acids. Germline CDR1 MGHRA, CDR2 YSYEKL.

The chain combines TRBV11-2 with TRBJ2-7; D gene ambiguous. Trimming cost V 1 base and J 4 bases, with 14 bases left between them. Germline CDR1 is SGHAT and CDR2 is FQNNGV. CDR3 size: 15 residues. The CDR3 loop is CASSLADGLGYEQYF. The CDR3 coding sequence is TGTGCCAGCAGCTTAGCAGATGGCCTCGGGTACGAGCAGTACTTC. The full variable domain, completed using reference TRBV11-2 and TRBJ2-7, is EAGVAQSPRYKIIEKRQSVAFWCNPISGHATLYWYQQILGQGPKLLIQFQNNGVVDDSQLPKDRFSAERLKGVDSTLKIQPAKLEDSAVYLCASSLADGLGYEQYFGPGTRLTVT.

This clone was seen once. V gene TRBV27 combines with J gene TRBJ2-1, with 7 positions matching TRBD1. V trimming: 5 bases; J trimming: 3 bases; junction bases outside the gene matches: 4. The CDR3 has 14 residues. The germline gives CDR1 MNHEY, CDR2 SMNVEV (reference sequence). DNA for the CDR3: TGTGCCAGCAGTCCGGGACAGTACTACAATGAGCAGTTCTTC. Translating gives CASSPGQYYNEQFF.

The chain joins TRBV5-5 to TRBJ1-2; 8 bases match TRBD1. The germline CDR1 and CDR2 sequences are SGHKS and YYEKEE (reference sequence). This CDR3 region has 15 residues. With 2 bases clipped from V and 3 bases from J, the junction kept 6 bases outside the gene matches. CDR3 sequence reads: CASSLIGQGDYGYTF. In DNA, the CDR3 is TGTGCCAGCAGCTTAATCGGACAGGGCGACTATGGCTACACCTTC.

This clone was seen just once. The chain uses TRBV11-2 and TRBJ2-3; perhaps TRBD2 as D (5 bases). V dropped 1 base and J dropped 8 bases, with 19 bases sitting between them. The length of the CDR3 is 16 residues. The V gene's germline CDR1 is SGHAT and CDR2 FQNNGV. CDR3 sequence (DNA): TGTGCCAGCAGCTTAGGGGGTGCGGGCCTCAAGGGTACGCAGTATTTT. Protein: CASSLGGAGLKGTQYF.

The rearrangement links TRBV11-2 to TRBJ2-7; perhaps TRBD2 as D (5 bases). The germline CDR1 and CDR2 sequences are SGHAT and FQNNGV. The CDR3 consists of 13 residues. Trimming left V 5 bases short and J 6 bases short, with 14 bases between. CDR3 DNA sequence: TGTGCCAGCAGCCAACAGCGGACGGGCGAGCAGTACTTC. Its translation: CASSQQRTGEQYF.

The CDR3 DNA reads TGTGCCAGCAGTTTACCGACTTCCTATGAGCAGTTCTTC. Protein sequence: CASSLPTSYEQFF. The rearrangement links TRBV28 to TRBJ2-1; the D is unclear. The V end was cut by 2 bases, the J end by 8 bases, with 10 bases between. The CDR3 extends over 13 amino acids. CDR1 is MDHEN and CDR2 is SYDVKM in the germline V gene. Together with reference TRBV28 and TRBJ2-1, the CDR3 gives the full variable domain: DVKVTQSSRYLVKRTGEKVFLECVQDMDHENMFWYRQDPGLGLRLIYFSYDVKMKEKGDIPEGYSVSREKKERFSLILESASTNQTSMYLCASSLPTSYEQFFGPGTRLTVL.

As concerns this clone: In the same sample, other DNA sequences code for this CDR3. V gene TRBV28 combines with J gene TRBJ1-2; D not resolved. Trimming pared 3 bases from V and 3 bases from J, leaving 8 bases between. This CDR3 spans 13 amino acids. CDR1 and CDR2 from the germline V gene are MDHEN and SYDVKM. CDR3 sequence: CASSLPGYYGYTF. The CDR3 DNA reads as TGTGCCAGCAGTTTGCCGGGATACTATGGCTACACCTTC.

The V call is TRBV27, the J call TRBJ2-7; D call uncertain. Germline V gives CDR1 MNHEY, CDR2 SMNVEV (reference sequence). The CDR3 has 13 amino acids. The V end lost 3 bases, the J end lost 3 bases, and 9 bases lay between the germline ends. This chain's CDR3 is CASSFTGGYEQYF. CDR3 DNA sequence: TGTGCCAGCAGTTTTACGGGTGGCTACGAGCAGTACTTC.

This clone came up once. DNA of the CDR3: TGTGCCAGCAGTTCCGGAGGGCCAATTAACCCTGAAGCTTTCTTT. The encoded protein is CASSSGGPINPEAFF. The chain couples TRBV28 to TRBJ1-1, with no clear D. This CDR3 is 15 amino acids long. The germline V gene encodes CDR1 MDHEN and CDR2 SYDVKM. V lost 4 bases and J 6 bases, leaving 18 bases between the germline ends. Full variable domain (outside the CDR3, taken from reference TRBV28 and TRBJ1-1): DVKVTQSSRYLVKRTGEKVFLECVQDMDHENMFWYRQDPGLGLRLIYFSYDVKMKEKGDIPEGYSVSREKKERFSLILESASTNQTSMYLCASSSGGPINPEAFFGQGTRLTVV.

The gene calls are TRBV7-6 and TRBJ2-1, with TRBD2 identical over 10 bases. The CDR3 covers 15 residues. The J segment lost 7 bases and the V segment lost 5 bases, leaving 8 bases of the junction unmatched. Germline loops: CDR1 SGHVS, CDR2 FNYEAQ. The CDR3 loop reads CASSPTGTSVNEQFF. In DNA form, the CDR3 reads TGTGCCAGCAGCCCGACAGGGACTAGCGTAAATGAGCAGTTCTTC.

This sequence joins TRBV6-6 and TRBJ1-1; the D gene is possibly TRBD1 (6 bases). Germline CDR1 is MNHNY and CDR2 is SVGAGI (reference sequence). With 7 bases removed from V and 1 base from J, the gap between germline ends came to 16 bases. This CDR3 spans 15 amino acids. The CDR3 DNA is TGTGCCAGCACCTCAACGGGACACCAGAACACTGAAGCTTTCTTT. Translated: CASTSTGHQNTEAFF.

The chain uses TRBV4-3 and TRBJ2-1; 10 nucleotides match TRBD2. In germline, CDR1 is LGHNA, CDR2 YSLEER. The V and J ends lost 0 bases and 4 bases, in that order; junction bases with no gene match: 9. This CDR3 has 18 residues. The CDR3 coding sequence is TGCGCCAGCAGCCAAGATCACCCTAGCGGGAGTTTATACAATGAGCAGTTCTTC. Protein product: CASSQDHPSGSLYNEQFF.